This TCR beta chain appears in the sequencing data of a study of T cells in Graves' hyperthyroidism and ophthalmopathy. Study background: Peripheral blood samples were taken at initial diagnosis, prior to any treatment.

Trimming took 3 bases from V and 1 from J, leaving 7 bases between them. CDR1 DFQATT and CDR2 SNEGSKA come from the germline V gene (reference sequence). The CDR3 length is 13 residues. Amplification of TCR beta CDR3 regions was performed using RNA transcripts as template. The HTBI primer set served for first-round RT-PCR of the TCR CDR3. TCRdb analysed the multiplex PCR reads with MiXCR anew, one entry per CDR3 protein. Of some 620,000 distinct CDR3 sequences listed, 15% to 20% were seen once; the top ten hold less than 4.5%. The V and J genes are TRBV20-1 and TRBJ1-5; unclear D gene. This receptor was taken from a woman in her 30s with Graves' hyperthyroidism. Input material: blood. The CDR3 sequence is CSASSQSNQPQHF. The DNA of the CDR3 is TGCAGTGCTAGCAGTCAGAGCAATCAGCCCCAGCATTTT.